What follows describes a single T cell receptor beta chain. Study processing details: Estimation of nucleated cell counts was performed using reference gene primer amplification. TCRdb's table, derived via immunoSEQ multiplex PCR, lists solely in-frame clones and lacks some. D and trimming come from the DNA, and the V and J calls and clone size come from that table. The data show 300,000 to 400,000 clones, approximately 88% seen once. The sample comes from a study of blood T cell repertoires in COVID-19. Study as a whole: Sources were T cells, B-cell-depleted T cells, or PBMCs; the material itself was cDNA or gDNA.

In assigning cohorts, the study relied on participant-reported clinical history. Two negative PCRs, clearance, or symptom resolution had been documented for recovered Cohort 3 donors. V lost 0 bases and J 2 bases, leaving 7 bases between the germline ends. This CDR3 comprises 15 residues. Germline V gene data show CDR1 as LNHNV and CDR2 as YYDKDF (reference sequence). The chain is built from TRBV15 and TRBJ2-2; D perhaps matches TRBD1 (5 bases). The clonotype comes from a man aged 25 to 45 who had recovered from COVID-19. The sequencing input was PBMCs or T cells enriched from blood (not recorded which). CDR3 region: CATSRDRTNTGELFF. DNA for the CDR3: TGTGCCACCAGCAGAGATAGGACAAACACCGGGGAGCTGTTTTTT.